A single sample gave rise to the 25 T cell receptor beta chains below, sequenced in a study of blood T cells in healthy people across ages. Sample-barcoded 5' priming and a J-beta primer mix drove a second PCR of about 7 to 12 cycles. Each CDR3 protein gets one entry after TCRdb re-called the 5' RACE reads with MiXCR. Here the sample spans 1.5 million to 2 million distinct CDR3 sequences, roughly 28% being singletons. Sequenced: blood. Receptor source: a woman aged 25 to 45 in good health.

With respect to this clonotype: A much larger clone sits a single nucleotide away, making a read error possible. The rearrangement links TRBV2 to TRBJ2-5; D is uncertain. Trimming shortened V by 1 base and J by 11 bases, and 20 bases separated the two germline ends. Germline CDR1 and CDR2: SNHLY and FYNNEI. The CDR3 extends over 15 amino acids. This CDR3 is CASSEGVAPYNEQYF. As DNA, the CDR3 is TGTGCCAGCAGTGAAGGAGTAGCCCCCTACAATGAGCAGTACTTC.

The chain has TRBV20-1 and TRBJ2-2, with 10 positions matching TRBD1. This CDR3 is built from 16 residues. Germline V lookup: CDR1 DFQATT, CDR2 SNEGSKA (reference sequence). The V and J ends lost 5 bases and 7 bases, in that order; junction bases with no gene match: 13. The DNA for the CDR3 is TGCAGTGCTCCCTGGCCCGACAGGGGGCCCAACGGGGAGCTGTTTTTT. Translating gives CSAPWPDRGPNGELFF.

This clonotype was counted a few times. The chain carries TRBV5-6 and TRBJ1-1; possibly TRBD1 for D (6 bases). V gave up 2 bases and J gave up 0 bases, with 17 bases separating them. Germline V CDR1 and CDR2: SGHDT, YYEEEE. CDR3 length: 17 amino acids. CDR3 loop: CASSFAQGLSLNTEAFF. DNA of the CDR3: TGTGCCAGCAGCTTCGCACAGGGCCTCTCCTTGAACACTGAAGCTTTCTTT.

CDR3 region: CASSEADRRGYTF. The CDR3 bases are TGTGCCAGCAGTGAAGCAGACCGACGGGGCTACACCTTC. The chain links TRBV2 to TRBJ1-2; no reliable D call. This CDR3 has 13 residues. The V end was cut by 0 bases, the J end by 8 bases, with 10 bases between. Germline assignment: CDR1 SNHLY and CDR2 FYNNEI.

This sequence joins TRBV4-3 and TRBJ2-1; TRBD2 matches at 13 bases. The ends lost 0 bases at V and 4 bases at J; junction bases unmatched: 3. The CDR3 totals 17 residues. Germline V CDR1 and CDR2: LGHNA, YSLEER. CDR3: CASSQETGLAGYNEQFF. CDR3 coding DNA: TGCGCCAGCAGCCAAGAAACGGGACTAGCGGGATACAATGAGCAGTTCTTC.

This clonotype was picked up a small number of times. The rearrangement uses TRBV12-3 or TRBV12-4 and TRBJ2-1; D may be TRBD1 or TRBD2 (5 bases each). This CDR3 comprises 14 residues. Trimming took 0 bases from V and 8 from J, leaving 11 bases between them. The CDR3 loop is CASSLAGVGDEQFF. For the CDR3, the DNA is TGTGCCAGCAGTTTAGCCGGGGTGGGGGATGAGCAGTTCTTC.

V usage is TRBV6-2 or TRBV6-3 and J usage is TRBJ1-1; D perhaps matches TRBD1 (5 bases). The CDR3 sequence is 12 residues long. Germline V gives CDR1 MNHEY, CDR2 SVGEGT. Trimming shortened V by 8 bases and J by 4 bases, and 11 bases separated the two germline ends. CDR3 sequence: CASHFGGTEAFF. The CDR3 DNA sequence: TGTGCCAGCCATTTCGGGGGCACTGAAGCTTTCTTT.

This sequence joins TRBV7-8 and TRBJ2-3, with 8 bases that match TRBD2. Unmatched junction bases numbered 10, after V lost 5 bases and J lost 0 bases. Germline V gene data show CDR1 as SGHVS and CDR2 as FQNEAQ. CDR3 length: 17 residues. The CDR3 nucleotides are TGTGCCAGCAGCGGAAGCCCTAGCGGGTTTAGCACAGATACGCAGTATTTT. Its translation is CASSGSPSGFSTDTQYF.

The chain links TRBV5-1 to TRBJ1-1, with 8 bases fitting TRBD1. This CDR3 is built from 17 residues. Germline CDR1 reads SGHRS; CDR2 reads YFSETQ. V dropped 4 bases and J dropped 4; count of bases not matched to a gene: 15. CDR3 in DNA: TGCGCCAGCAGCCCAGAAGGACAGGGCCGAAGAGGCACTGAAGCTTTCTTT. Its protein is CASSPEGQGRRGTEAFF.

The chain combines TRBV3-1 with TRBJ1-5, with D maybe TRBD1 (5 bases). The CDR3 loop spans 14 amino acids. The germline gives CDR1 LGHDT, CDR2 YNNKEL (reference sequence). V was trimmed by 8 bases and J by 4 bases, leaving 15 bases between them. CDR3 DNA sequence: TGTGCCAGCGCTACGGGGGGTGAAAATCAGCCCCAGCATTTT. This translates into CASATGGENQPQHF.

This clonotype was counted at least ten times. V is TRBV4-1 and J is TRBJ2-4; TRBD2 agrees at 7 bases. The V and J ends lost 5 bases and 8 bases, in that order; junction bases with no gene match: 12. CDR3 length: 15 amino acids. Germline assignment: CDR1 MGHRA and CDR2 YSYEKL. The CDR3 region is CASSSHGTIGDIQYF. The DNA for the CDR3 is TGCGCCAGCAGCAGTCACGGGACTATTGGGGACATTCAGTACTTC.

The CDR3 DNA is TGCGCCAGCAGCTTGGAATCCCCCAATGAGCAGTACTTC. Translated: CASSLESPNEQYF. V is TRBV5-1 and J is TRBJ2-5; D is ambiguous. The length of the CDR3 is 13 residues. Germline V CDR1 and CDR2: SGHRS, YFSETQ. Trimming pared 0 bases from V and 11 bases from J, leaving 14 bases between.

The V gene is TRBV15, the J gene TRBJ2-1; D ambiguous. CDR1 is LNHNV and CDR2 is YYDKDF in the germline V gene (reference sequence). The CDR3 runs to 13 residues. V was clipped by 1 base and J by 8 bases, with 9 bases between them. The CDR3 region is CATSRVPSDEQFF. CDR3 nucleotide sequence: TGTGCCACCAGCAGAGTGCCGTCGGATGAGCAGTTCTTC.

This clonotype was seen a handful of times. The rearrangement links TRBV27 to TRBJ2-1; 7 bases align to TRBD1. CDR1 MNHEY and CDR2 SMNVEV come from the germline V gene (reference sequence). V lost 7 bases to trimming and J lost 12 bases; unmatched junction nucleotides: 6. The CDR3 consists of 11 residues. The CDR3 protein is CASNQGEGQFF. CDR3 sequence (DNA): TGTGCCAGCAACCAGGGGGAAGGGCAGTTCTTC.

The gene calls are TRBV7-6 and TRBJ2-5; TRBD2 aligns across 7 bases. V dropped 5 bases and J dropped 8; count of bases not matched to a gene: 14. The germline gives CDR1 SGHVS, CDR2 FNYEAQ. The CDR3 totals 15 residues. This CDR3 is CASSTRRQRESTQYF. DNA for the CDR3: TGTGCCAGCAGCACTAGGAGACAGCGGGAAAGTACCCAGTACTTC.

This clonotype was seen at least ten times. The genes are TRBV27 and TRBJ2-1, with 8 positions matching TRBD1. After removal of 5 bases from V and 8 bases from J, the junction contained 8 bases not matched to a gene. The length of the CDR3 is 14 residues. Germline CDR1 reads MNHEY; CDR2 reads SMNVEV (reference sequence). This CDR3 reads CASSRPGQVDEQFF. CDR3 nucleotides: TGTGCCAGCAGTCGCCCGGGACAGGTCGATGAGCAGTTCTTC.

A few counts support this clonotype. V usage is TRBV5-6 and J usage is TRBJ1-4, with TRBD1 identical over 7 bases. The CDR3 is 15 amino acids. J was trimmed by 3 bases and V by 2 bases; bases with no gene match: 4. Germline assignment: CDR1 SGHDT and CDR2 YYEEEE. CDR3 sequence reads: CASSFGQAANEKLFF. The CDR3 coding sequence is TGTGCCAGCAGCTTCGGACAGGCGGCTAATGAAAAACTGTTTTTT.

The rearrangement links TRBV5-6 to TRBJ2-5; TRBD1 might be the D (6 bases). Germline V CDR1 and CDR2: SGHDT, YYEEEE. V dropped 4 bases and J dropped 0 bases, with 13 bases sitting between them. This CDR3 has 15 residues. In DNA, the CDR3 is TGTGCCAGCAGCGGGACCGACAGGTACCAAGAGACCCAGTACTTC. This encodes CASSGTDRYQETQYF.

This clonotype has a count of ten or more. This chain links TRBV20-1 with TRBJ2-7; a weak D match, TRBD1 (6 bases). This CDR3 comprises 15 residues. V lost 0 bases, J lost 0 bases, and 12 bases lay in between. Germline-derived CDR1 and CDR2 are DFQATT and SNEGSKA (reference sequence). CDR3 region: CSARDEHRDSYEQYF. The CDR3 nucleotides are TGCAGTGCTAGAGACGAGCACAGGGACTCCTACGAGCAGTACTTC.

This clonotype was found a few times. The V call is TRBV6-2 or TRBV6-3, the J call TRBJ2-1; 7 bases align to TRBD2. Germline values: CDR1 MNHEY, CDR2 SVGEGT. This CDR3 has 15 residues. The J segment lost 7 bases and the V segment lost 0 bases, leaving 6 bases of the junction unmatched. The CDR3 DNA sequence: TGTGCCAGCAGTTACTCGACGGGAGCGGGGAATGAGCAGTTCTTC. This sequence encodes CASSYSTGAGNEQFF.

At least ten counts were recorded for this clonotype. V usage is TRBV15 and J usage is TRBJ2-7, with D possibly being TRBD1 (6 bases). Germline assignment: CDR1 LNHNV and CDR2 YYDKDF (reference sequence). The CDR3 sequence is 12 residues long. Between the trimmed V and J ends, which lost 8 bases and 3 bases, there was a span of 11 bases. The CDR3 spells CATSGQSYEQYF. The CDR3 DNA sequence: TGTGCCACCTCGGGACAAAGCTACGAGCAGTACTTC. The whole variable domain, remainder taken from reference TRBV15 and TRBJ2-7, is DAMVIQNPRYQVTQFGKPVTLSCSQTLNHNVMYWYQQKSSQAPKLLFHYYDKDFNNEADTPDNFQSRRPNTSFCFLDIRSPGLGDTAMYLCATSGQSYEQYFGPGTRLTVT.

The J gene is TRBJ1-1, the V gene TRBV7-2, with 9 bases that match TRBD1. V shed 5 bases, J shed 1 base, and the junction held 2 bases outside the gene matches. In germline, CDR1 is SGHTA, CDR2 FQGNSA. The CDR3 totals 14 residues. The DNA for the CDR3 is TGTGCCAGCAGCGGACAGGGGTGGAACACTGAAGCTTTCTTT. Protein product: CASSGQGWNTEAFF.

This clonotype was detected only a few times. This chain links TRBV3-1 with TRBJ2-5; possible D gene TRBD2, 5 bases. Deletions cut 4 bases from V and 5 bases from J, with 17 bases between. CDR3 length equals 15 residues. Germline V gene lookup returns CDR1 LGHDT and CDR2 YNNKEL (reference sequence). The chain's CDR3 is CASSPWNRGKETQYF. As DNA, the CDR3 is TGTGCCAGCAGCCCGTGGAACCGGGGTAAGGAGACCCAGTACTTC.

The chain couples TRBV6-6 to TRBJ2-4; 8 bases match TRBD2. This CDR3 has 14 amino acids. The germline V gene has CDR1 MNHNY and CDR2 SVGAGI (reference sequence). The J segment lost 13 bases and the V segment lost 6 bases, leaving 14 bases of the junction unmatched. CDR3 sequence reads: CASRQSGSTDEQYF. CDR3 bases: TGTGCCAGCAGGCAAAGCGGGAGTACTGATGAGCAGTACTTC.

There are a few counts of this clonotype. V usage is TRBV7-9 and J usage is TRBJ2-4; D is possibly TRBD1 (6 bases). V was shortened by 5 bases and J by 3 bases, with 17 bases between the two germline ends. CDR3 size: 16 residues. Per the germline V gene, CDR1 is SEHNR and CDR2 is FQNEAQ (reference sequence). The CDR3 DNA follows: TGTGCCAGCAGCCCTCCAGGGGTTTTTGACAAAAACATTCAGTACTTC. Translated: CASSPPGVFDKNIQYF.